These T cell receptor beta chains were read from a single sample in a study of T cell responses to AZD1222 COVID-19 vaccine. Profiling relied on immunoSEQ multiplex PCR, and the TCRdb table lists in-frame clones only, not all of them. The sample records about 160,000 clones, roughly 94% being singletons. The sample consisted of peripheral blood, taken on day 0 of AZD1222 vaccination. These receptors originate from an adult in good health. Each CDR3 is given with its conserved first and last residue. The D gene is left open where the match is weak. Where a row states a size, it is once, few, many or the class of an expanded clone; other rows omit it.

TRBJ2-1 | TRBD2 | TRBV7-9 | - | TGTGCCAGCAGGTTTAGCGGGAGGGTCTACAATGAGCAGTTCTTC | CASRFSGRVYNEQFF
TRBJ1-5 | - | TRBV27 | - | TGTGCCAGCGGTGAGGGGGGAGTCCATCAGCCCCAGCATTTT | CASGEGGVHQPQHF
TRBJ2-3 | TRBD2 | TRBV5-1 | - | TGCGCCAGCCGGGCTAGCGGGTACAAAGATACGCAGTATTTT | CASRASGYKDTQYF
TRBJ2-3 | - | TRBV6-1 | - | TGTGCCAGCAGTGAAGTGAGGACAGATACGCAGTATTTT | CASSEVRTDTQYF
TRBJ1-4 | - | TRBV27 | - | TGTGCCAGCAGTTTAGGGCAGGGGTTTCGTGGAGAAAAACTGTTTTTT | CASSLGQGFRGEKLFF
TRBJ1-2 | - | TRBV3-1/TRBV3-2 | - | TGTGCCAGCAGCCAAGAGGGGTCAGAGTTTAACTATGGCTACACCTTC | CASSQEGSEFNYGYTF
TRBJ2-1 | - | TRBV6-8 | - | TGTGCCAGCAGTTACGGCAGGGGAAATGAGCAGTTCTTC | CASSYGRGNEQFF
TRBJ1-4 | - | TRBV5-8 | - | TGTGCCAGCAGCTTCGGCAGGCCTACAGAAAAACTGTTTTTT | CASSFGRPTEKLFF
TRBJ2-1 | - | TRBV9 | - | TGTGCCAGCACGGGCGGCTCCTACAATGAGCAGTTCTTC | CASTGGSYNEQFF
TRBJ1-1 | TRBD1 | TRBV4-3 | - | TGCGCCAGCAGCCATGGGACAGGGAGGATGAACACTGAAGCTTTCTTT | CASSHGTGRMNTEAFF
TRBJ1-2 | - | TRBV4-1 | - | TGCGCCAGCAGCCAGATGAGGACAGCTAACTATGGCTACACCTTC | CASSQMRTANYGYTF
TRBJ1-6 | - | TRBV5-6 | - | TGTGCCAGCCACAGGTCCAGCTCCTATAATTCACCCCTCCACTTT | CASHRSSSYNSPLHF
TRBJ1-2 | - | TRBV10-3 | - | TGTGCCATCAGTGTTAGCTATGGCTACACCTTC | CAISVSYGYTF
TRBJ2-2 | - | TRBV14 | - | TGTGCCAGCAGCCAAGTCAACACCGGGGAGCTGTTTTTT | CASSQVNTGELFF
TRBJ1-4 | TRBD1 | TRBV6-5 | - | TGTGCCAGCACCCCGAGGACAGGAAGGAGCGAAAAACTGTTTTTT | CASTPRTGRSEKLFF
TRBJ2-1 | - | TRBV18 | once | TGTGCCAGCTCACCGAGGATTTTAGAATTCGAGTACAATGAGCAGTTCTTC | CASSPRILEFEYNEQFF
TRBJ1-6 | - | TRBV9 | - | TGTGCCAGCAGCGCAGGGCCTTCACCCCTCCACTTT | CASSAGPSPLHF
TRBJ1-1 | TRBD1 | TRBV6-2/TRBV6-3 | - | TGTGCCAGCAGTAGAACAGGGGACACTGAAGCTTTCTTT | CASSRTGDTEAFF
TRBJ2-6 | - | TRBV6-1 | - | TGTGCCAGCAGTGAAGTTCCCTCTGGGGCCAACGTCCTGACTTTC | CASSEVPSGANVLTF
TRBJ1-3 | - | TRBV7-6 | - | TGTGCCAGCAGCCTCCAGGGCTTTTTGGGGATCGCAAACACCATATATTTT | CASSLQGFLGIANTIYF